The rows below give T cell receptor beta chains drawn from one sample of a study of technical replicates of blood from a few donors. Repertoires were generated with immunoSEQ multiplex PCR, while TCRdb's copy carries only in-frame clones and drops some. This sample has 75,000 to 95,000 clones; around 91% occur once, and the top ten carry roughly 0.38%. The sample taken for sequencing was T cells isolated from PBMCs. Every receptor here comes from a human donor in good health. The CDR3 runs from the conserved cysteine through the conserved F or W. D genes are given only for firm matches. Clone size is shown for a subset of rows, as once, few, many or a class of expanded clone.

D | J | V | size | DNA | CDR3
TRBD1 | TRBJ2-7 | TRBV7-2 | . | TGTGCCAGCAGCTTGGACAGGGGGATTCTCTACGAGCAGTACTTC | CASSLDRGILYEQYF
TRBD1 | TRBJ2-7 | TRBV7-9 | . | TGTGCCAGCAGCTCTTATCGCCGGGACAGGGCCTACGAGCAGTACTTC | CASSSYRRDRAYEQYF
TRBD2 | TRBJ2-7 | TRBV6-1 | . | TGTGCCAGCTGTTTACTAGCGGGAGGGACCTACGAGCAGTACTTC | CASCLLAGGTYEQYF
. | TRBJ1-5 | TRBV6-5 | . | TGTGCCAGCAGTTACGGGGAGGGGAATCAGCCCCAGCATTTT | CASSYGEGNQPQHF
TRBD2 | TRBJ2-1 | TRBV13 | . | TGTGCCAGCAGCGCCGTCGTTTGGTCGATAGGACTAGCGGGAGTACGTGAGCAGTTCTTC | CASSAVVWSIGLAGVREQFF
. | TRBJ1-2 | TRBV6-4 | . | TGTGCCAGCAGTGTTTCGGGAGCTAGTGGCTACACCTTC | CASSVSGASGYTF
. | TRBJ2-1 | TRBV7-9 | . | TGTGCCAGCAGCTTATTGCTTGACAAACCCGACAATGAGCAGTTCTTC | CASSLLLDKPDNEQFF
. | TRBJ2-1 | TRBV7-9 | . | TGTGCCAGCAGCGGGCTTGGCTCCTACAATGAGCAGTTCTTC | CASSGLGSYNEQFF
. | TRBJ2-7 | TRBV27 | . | TGTGCCAGCAGGGACAACCCCTACGAGCAGTACTTC | CASRDNPYEQYF
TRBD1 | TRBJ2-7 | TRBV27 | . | TGTGCCAGGCCCCGGGACAGGGGTCCGGGAGGGCCGGAGCAGTACTTC | CARPRDRGPGGPEQYF
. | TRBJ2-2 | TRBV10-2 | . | TGCGCCAGCAAGAAGAGTGCCCCCGGGGAGCTGTTTTTT | CASKKSAPGELFF
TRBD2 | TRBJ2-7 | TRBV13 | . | TGTGCCAGCAGCTCTGGACTAGCGGGGCTCTCCTACGAGCAGTACTTC | CASSSGLAGLSYEQYF
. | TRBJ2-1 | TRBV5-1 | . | TGCGCCAGCAGCTTTGGCGGGATCCCCTCCTACAATGAGCAGTTCTTC | CASSFGGIPSYNEQFF
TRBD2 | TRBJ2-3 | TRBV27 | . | TGTGCCAGCAGTTTATTACTAGCGGGAGGTGTAGATACGCAGTATTTT | CASSLLLAGGVDTQYF
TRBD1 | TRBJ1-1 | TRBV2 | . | TGTGCCAGCGCGACAGGGAGACTGAACACTGAAGCTTTCTTT | CASATGRLNTEAFF
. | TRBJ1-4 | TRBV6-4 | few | TGTGCCAGCAGTGAAAGACAGCCGAATGAAAAACTGTTTTTT | CASSERQPNEKLFF
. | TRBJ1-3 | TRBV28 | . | TGTGCTGAGGGAAGGGGAAACACCATATATTTT | CAEGRGNTIYF
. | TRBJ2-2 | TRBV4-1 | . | TGCGCCAGCAGCCATCCCAGGGAACCGAACACCGGGGAGCTGTTTTTT | CASSHPREPNTGELFF